These T cell receptor beta chains were read from a single sample in a study of technical replicates of blood from a handful of donors. Libraries were prepared by immunoSEQ multiplex PCR; TCRdb keeps only in-frame clonotypes and omits some of them. This sample has approximately 58,000 clones, with 86% found just once. Sequencing input: PBMCs. These receptor sequences come from a human donor in good health. Some clones in this sample may be carry-over from other donors' samples. CDR3s include the opening cysteine and the closing phenylalanine or tryptophan. A D gene is named only where the DNA matches it firmly. Size is stated for part of the rows, as once, few or many counts, or as a class when the clone is expanded.

j_gene,d_gene,v_gene,abundance,CDR3aa,CDR3nt
TRBJ1-1,.,TRBV9,once,CASSGQVGNTEAFF,TGTGCCAGCAGCGGACAGGTCGGGAACACTGAAGCTTTCTTT
TRBJ2-7,TRBD1,TRBV6-6,.,CASSYVRAGGAEQYF,TGTGCCAGCAGTTACGTCCGGGCAGGGGGCGCCGAGCAGTACTTC
TRBJ1-5,.,TRBV30,once,CAWSTGLGNQPQHF,TGTGCCTGGAGTACAGGGCTGGGCAATCAGCCCCAGCATTTT
TRBJ2-1,TRBD2,TRBV6-5,.,CASSWTSGSQVNEQFF,TGTGCCAGCAGTTGGACTAGCGGGAGTCAGGTCAATGAGCAGTTCTTC
TRBJ1-6,.,TRBV5-6,.,CASSLFGVWGSYNSPLHF,TGTGCCAGCAGCTTGTTCGGGGTTTGGGGCTCCTATAATTCACCCCTCCACTTT
TRBJ1-5,.,TRBV9,few,CASSQSGGNQPQHF,TGTGCCAGCAGCCAATCAGGGGGCAATCAGCCCCAGCATTTT
TRBJ1-2,.,TRBV10-3,.,CAISESQGGYTF,TGTGCCATCAGTGAGTCGCAGGGTGGCTACACCTTC
TRBJ2-3,TRBD2,TRBV5-6,.,CASSRLAGRPSTDTQYF,TGTGCCAGCAGTCGACTAGCGGGCAGACCTAGCACAGATACGCAGTATTTT
TRBJ2-3,TRBD2,TRBV27,.,CASSTGLAGEHTDTQYF,TGTGCCAGCAGTACTGGACTAGCGGGGGAACACACAGATACGCAGTATTTT
TRBJ1-6,TRBD1,TRBV15,.,CATSIYRGTGSPLHF,TGTGCCACCAGCATTTACAGGGGGACTGGTTCACCCCTCCACTTT
TRBJ2-7,.,TRBV7-9,.,CASSAADTYYEQYF,TGTGCCAGCAGCGCAGCGGATACGTACTACGAGCAGTACTTC
TRBJ1-1,.,TRBV7-2,.,CASSLDGLGNTEAFF,TGTGCCAGCAGCTTGGACGGACTCGGGAACACTGAAGCTTTCTTT
TRBJ1-6,.,TRBV5-6,.,CASSLARQGLEAPLHF,TGTGCCAGCAGCTTGGCCCGGCAGGGCCTTGAGGCACCCCTCCACTTT
TRBJ1-1,.,TRBV16,.,CASSQSTTKDEAFF,TGTGCCAGCAGCCAATCGACGACAAAGGATGAAGCTTTCTTT
TRBJ2-6,.,TRBV19,.,CASCSSRFTTEAGANVLTF,TGTGCCAGTTGTAGCAGTCGTTTCACGACGGAGGCTGGGGCCAACGTCCTGACTTTC
TRBJ1-3,TRBD1,TRBV7-9,.,CASSSFPGTVSGNTIYF,TGTGCCAGCAGCTCATTCCCCGGGACAGTCTCTGGAAACACCATATATTTT
TRBJ2-7,TRBD2,TRBV2,.,CANTIAGSTYEQYF,TGTGCCAACACGATAGCGGGGAGTACCTACGAGCAGTACTTC
TRBJ2-7,.,TRBV6-6,.,CASSSRLAPHEQYF,TGTGCCAGCAGTTCCAGACTGGCCCCCCACGAGCAGTACTTC
TRBJ2-5,TRBD1,TRBV7-2,.,CASSTGQASRTQYF,TGTGCCAGCAGCACGGGACAGGCCTCGAGGACCCAGTACTTC
TRBJ1-6,.,TRBV16,.,CASSQVGAPRGVNSPLHF,TGTGCCAGCAGCCAAGTTGGGGCACCCAGGGGCGTCAATTCACCCCTCCACTTT
TRBJ1-2,TRBD1,TRBV9,.,CASSESRDRDGYTF,TGTGCCAGCAGCGAGAGCCGGGACAGGGATGGCTACACCTTC
TRBJ1-1,.,TRBV5-6,.,CASSLAYRDAPEAFF,TGTGCCAGCAGCTTGGCCTACAGGGACGCCCCTGAAGCTTTCTTT
TRBJ2-5,TRBD1,TRBV13,many,CASSSPWTGGETQYF,TGTGCCAGCAGCTCTCCCTGGACAGGGGGAGAGACCCAGTACTTC
TRBJ2-2,TRBD1,TRBV5-1,.,CASRDSRGRNTGELFF,TGCGCCAGCAGGGACTCGAGGGGGCGGAACACCGGGGAGCTGTTTTTT
TRBJ2-5,TRBD1,TRBV7-2,.,CASSSQGAFGETQYF,TGTGCCAGCAGCTCGCAGGGGGCCTTCGGGGAGACCCAGTACTTC
TRBJ1-2,.,TRBV25-1,.,CASSEPGHPTNYGYTF,TGTGCCAGCAGTGAACCCGGACACCCGACCAACTATGGCTACACCTTC
TRBJ1-5,TRBD1,TRBV19,.,CASSSGQGVSNQPQHF,TGTGCCAGTAGTAGTGGACAGGGGGTGAGCAATCAGCCCCAGCATTTT
TRBJ2-1,TRBD2,TRBV7-9,.,CASTPLLTGTRYNEQFF,TGTGCCAGCACCCCCTTGCTTACCGGGACTAGATACAATGAGCAGTTCTTC
TRBJ1-3,.,TRBV10-2,.,CASSELSASGNTIYF,TGCGCCAGCAGTGAGCTGAGTGCCTCTGGAAACACCATATATTTT
TRBJ1-1,TRBD1,TRBV13,large,CASSSGQGREAFF,TGTGCCAGCAGCTCGGGACAGGGCCGTGAAGCTTTCTTT
TRBJ2-1,.,TRBV9,.,CASSPEGLPYNEQFF,TGTGCCAGCAGCCCAGAGGGCCTACCTTACAATGAGCAGTTCTTC
TRBJ2-7,TRBD2,TRBV7-2,.,CASSPRNSGGEQYF,TGTGCCAGCAGCCCTCGTAATAGCGGGGGCGAGCAGTACTTC
TRBJ2-5,.,TRBV19,.,CASSQGPPETQYF,TGTGCCAGTAGCCAGGGGCCACCAGAGACCCAGTACTTC
TRBJ2-5,.,TRBV10-3,.,CAINLGRETQYF,TGTGCCATCAATCTGGGGCGGGAGACCCAGTACTTC
TRBJ2-7,.,TRBV19,.,CATGGIYEQYF,TGTGCCACCGGGGGAATCTACGAGCAGTACTTC
TRBJ2-7,.,TRBV7-3,.,CASSLRSQGQQYF,TGTGCCAGCAGCTTACGCTCCCAGGGGCAGCAGTACTTC
TRBJ2-5,.,TRBV15,few,CATSRDQGHLETQYF,TGTGCCACCAGCAGAGACCAAGGACATCTAGAGACCCAGTACTTC
TRBJ1-1,TRBD1,TRBV2,.,CASSRQGASTEAFF,TGTGCCAGCAGTAGACAGGGGGCCAGCACTGAAGCTTTCTTT
TRBJ1-5,TRBD1,TRBV6-1,.,CASSEAPAGGRNQPQHF,TGTGCCAGCAGTGAAGCCCCGGCAGGGGGACGCAATCAGCCCCAGCATTTT
TRBJ2-6,.,TRBV7-3,.,CASSPRGGRGANVLTF,TGTGCCAGCAGCCCAAGGGGGGGGCGTGGGGCCAACGTCCTGACTTTC
TRBJ2-2,TRBD2,TRBV4-1,.,CASSSRTSGNTGELFF,TGCGCCAGCAGCTCCCGGACTAGCGGTAACACCGGGGAGCTGTTTTTT
TRBJ1-3,.,TRBV7-2,once,CASSLGWGGISGNTIYF,TGTGCCAGCAGCTTAGGGTGGGGGGGTATCTCTGGAAACACCATATATTTT
TRBJ2-7,.,TRBV4-3,.,CASSQDGVYGYEQYF,TGCGCCAGCAGCCAAGACGGGGTCTACGGGTACGAGCAGTACTTC
TRBJ1-5,TRBD1,TRBV27,.,CASSPRAGTGNRGQPQHF,TGTGCCAGCAGTCCTCGAGCAGGGACAGGGAACAGGGGGCAGCCCCAGCATTTT
TRBJ2-1,.,TRBV19,.,CASSRGGSYNEQFF,TGTGCCAGTAGTAGGGGCGGCTCCTACAATGAGCAGTTCTTC
TRBJ2-5,.,TRBV7-9,.,CASSPRQETQYF,TGTGCCAGCAGCCCGCGTCAAGAGACCCAGTACTTC
TRBJ2-2,.,TRBV4-1,.,CASSQARLATGELFF,TGCGCCAGCAGCCAAGCACGGCTAGCCACCGGGGAGCTGTTTTTT
TRBJ1-1,.,TRBV18,.,CASSPGQTNTEAFF,TGTGCCAGCTCACCTGGACAGACGAACACTGAAGCTTTCTTT
TRBJ1-5,.,TRBV10-3,.,CAISESAENQPQHF,TGTGCCATCAGTGAGTCGGCGGAAAATCAGCCCCAGCATTTT
TRBJ1-2,.,TRBV2,.,CASSADPVGAFSF,TGTGCCAGCAGCGCCGACCCCGTTGGGGCGTTTTCTTTC